The 7 T cell receptor beta chains given below trace back to one sample, sequenced in a study of blood T cells in healthy people across ages. Then a second PCR, running about 7 to 11 cycles, was carried out with a sample-barcoded 5' primer and a J-beta primer mix. In TCRdb, the 5' RACE reads were re-called with MiXCR into one record per CDR3 protein. Among 650,000 to 950,000 distinct CDR3 sequences listed, 40% to 50% were seen once. The sample comprised blood. These receptors all come from a man aged 55-75 years in good health.

CDR3 region: CASSGQDRTKNIQYF. CDR3 nucleotide sequence: TGTGCCAGCAGCGGACAGGATAGGACCAAAAACATTCAGTACTTC. The genes are TRBV7-2 and TRBJ2-4, with TRBD1 matching over 7 bases. This CDR3 is built from 15 residues. V dropped 5 bases and J dropped 2; count of bases not matched to a gene: 6. The germline gives CDR1 SGHTA, CDR2 FQGNSA.

This clonotype occurred a few times. The V call is TRBV20-1, the J call TRBJ2-3; 10 bases fit TRBD1. CDR3 length: 15 amino acids. Germline V gene lookup returns CDR1 DFQATT and CDR2 SNEGSKA (reference sequence). Trimming cost V 3 bases and J 4 bases; bases outside gene matches: 7. The CDR3 loop is CSARVGQGFSDTQYF. The CDR3 DNA is TGCAGTGCTAGGGTGGGACAGGGGTTTTCAGATACGCAGTATTTT.

The chain recombines TRBV7-2 with TRBJ2-1; 15 nucleotides agree with TRBD2. After removal of 4 bases from V and 8 bases from J, the junction contained 3 bases not matched to a gene. The CDR3 runs 15 residues. CDR1 is SGHTA, CDR2 FQGNSA, per germline. This chain's CDR3 is CASSSGLAGGHEQFF. The CDR3 nucleotides read TGTGCCAGCAGCTCCGGACTAGCGGGGGGGCATGAGCAGTTCTTC.

In its sample, this clonotype was seen many times. This CDR3 reads CASRRTANYGYTF. The CDR3 coding sequence is TGTGCCAGCAGACGGACAGCAAACTATGGCTACACCTTC. The V gene is TRBV27, the J gene TRBJ1-2; D possibly corresponds to TRBD1 (6 bases). CDR1 and CDR2 from the germline V gene are MNHEY and SMNVEV (reference sequence). The CDR3 contains 13 residues. Trimming pared 6 bases from V and 2 bases from J, leaving 10 bases between.

This chain uses TRBV29-1 with TRBJ2-5; D is undetermined. The length of the CDR3 is 13 residues. Trimming stripped 4 bases from V and 11 bases from J, with 20 bases between. Germline loops: CDR1 SQVTM, CDR2 ANQGSEA. The CDR3 bases are TGCAGCGTTGCCGAACAAGCTTACAATGAACAGTACTTC. Its translation is CSVAEQAYNEQYF.

This clonotype came up a few times. The rearrangement joins TRBV4-1 to TRBJ2-3; no clear D. CDR1 is MGHRA and CDR2 is YSYEKL in the germline V gene. The CDR3 runs 16 residues. Trimming cost V 1 base and J 4 bases, with 15 bases left between them. CDR3 protein: CASSQVRAWRPDTQYF. DNA of the CDR3: TGCGCCAGCAGCCAAGTTCGGGCTTGGAGACCAGATACGCAGTATTTT.

The rearrangement joins TRBV11-2 to TRBJ1-6; D gene unclear. The ends were cut back, 1 base at V and 7 bases at J, with 20 bases in the middle. The CDR3 spans 18 residues. Looked up from germline, CDR1 is SGHAT and CDR2 is FQNNGV. In DNA form, the CDR3 reads TGTGCCAGCAGCTTAGTATCGTGTCGGCAGCTTGAGAATTCACCCCTCCACTTT. As protein: CASSLVSCRQLENSPLHF.